The entry below describes one T cell receptor (beta chain). This clone was found once. Its antigen remains undetermined. The record has no base qualities; no much larger clone is one base away. There are 20 amino acids in the CDR3, from cysteine to phenylalanine inclusive. Only the CDR3 portion is preserved as DNA: 60 bases, with reading frame beginning at the first base. These data originate in a study of cytomegalovirus exposure and HLA in healthy donors (TCRdb year 2017). About the investigation overall: An earlier analysis of a few hundred of the donors reported 250 to 300 Gb of sequence data and 100 million to 120 million unique TCR beta sequences obtained from about 180 million T cells. Around 320 gigabases of sequencing data and 80 million or so unique TCR sequences were included in an early release covering 550 to 650 HLA-typed donors. Among the approximately 400 genotyped donors, more than 70% belonged to the genetic ancestry cluster associated with self-reported Caucasian donors. The study aimed to test whether cataloging public T cell receptors could reveal signatures of past pathogen exposure. The study used immunosequencing to profile the T cell repertoires of approximately 690 subjects and linked those repertoires to cytomegalovirus serostatus. Besides the first cohort of hundreds of subjects, a separate validation cohort made up of 120 different subjects was used. High-throughput TCR immunosequencing, statistical association of individual TCRs with disease status, and machine learning were combined to predict cytomegalovirus infection status. A later analysis re-examined previously published TCR beta repertoires from more than 600 donors and added high-resolution HLA genotyping to investigate patterns of TCR occurrence. Rather than using new phenotypic data, the later analysis identified candidate immune exposures from TCR beta sequences and from how often those sequences occurred across donors. An earlier analysis of a few hundred of the donors applied high-throughput TCR beta sequencing to assess whether each TCR beta V gene segment acted as functional or pseudogenic. Donor age, sex, ethnicity and CMV serostatus were collected together with the repertoire data. In a later genetic analysis, genome-wide SNP genotypes for about three fifths of the roughly 670 donors were used, and that subset was treated as a discovery cohort. All discovery cohort repertoires had been generated on a single sequencing platform. Both class I and class II loci were covered by HLA typing, at four-digit resolution. The number of donors typed differed by locus, with 629-630 for A, B, C, DRB1 and DQB1, roughly 520 for DQA1, some 570 for DPA1, and some 470 for DPB1. About five DR-DQ haplotypes were handled as single units for association and clustering because linkage in the cohort was strong. Across roughly 420 genotyped donors of the cohort, an average of roughly 250,000 unique TCR beta nucleotide sequences per donor were sequenced, and around 19% of those sequences were non-productive. The paper's findings and limits, for the study overall: Specific HLA alleles were associated with 15,000 to 20,000 TCR beta sequences at a false discovery rate of 0.05 in a later analysis. In a later analysis, most CMV-associated TCR beta chains were found to appear HLA-restricted, with HLA associations seemingly driven largely by CMV exposure. In a later genetic analysis, fewer N-insertions in productive TCRs were reported among donors in an Asian-associated ancestry cluster than the 666-donor mean. The study gave a list of under 200 TCR beta chains associated with cytomegalovirus. It was suggested by the authors that the approach could potentially be generalized to other disease states and immunological phenotypes. Only TCR beta chains were sequenced in this cohort, and the absence of alpha or paired-chain data limited detectable features. Because HLA typing was missing for some donors at each locus, association tests included only the typed subset. A group of highly shared sequence variants was considered likely to be a technical artifact of the sequencing pipeline. Because counts were too low, about 18 rarely observed V segments, including chromosome 9 orphons, were excluded from the earlier analysis of 587 of the donors. In a later analysis, HLA-associated TCR beta chains were found to be more clonally expanded and to have lower generation probabilities than equally common non-associated chains. In vitro tests confirmed that a few of the cytomegalovirus-associated TCR beta chains recognize cytomegalovirus antigens. In a later genetic analysis, a missense DCLRE1C variant was associated with V-gene and J-gene trimming of TCR beta chains, and the association was replicated in an independent cohort. A further reported finding was that TCR beta sequences accurately predicted the HLA-A and HLA-B alleles for most subjects in the first cohort. According to a later analysis, TCR association rates differed among HLA loci, with DRB1 alleles showing the most associated TCRs and HLA-C alleles showing the fewest. Some IMGT-functional V segments, including TRBV6-2 and TRBV6-3, could not be told apart with the 87-base-pair reads, so those segments were excluded. Immune exposure information for the cohort was limited to CMV serostatus. In an earlier analysis of around 500 of the donors, most TCR beta V segments appeared in productive rearrangements about 87% or about 30% of the time, broadly matching IMGT annotations. In both the original and validation cohorts, the classifier was reported to diagnose cytomegalovirus status with high specificity and sensitivity. Several of the top co-occurrence clusters appeared to be linked to parvovirus B19, influenza, CMV and Epstein-Barr virus, according to a later analysis. When HLA alleles, especially DR and DQ, strongly co-occurred, attributing TCR associations to individual alleles was difficult. Most TCR sequences were observed very rarely across donors, whereas some public TCRs were present in many individuals. Roughly uniform sequencing depth across donors was assumed in presence/absence analyses, although this assumption may not hold. Correlated functional status among segregating V segments might reflect linkage disequilibrium, but an unknown experimental factor could not be ruled out.

The cohort was made up of about 670 healthy bone marrow donors. Cohort members were all nominally healthy when sampled, although unrecorded immune exposures were likely present. The donor was CMV seropositive and belonged to the group of 270 or so seropositive cohort members. Each donor provided a peripheral blood sample, and peripheral blood mononuclear cells were used for TCR beta sequencing. The Qiagen DNeasy Blood Extraction Kit was used to extract genomic DNA from the blood cell samples. Receptors were amplified or captured by the immunoSEQ multiplex PCR assay. The multiplex PCR relied on a mix of 60 forward primers for TCR Vbeta segments and 13 reverse primers for TCR Jbeta segments. The CDR3 region of rearranged TCR beta genes was amplified from genomic DNA with a multiplex PCR assay. The Illumina HiSeq System was used to sequence the amplified TCR beta libraries as 87-base-pair reads. On the authors' methods: A later analysis tallied around 87 million unique TCR beta chains across the 700 or so repertoires, and around 9.9 million of those chains were shared by two or more donors. To remove PCR and sequencing errors, raw reads were error-corrected and collapsed into unique sequences using a nearest-neighbor algorithm that merged closely related sequences. V, D and J gene segments were assigned by aligning CDR3 sequences to IMGT reference sequences. For a sequence to be retained, a match of at least six nucleotides to both a V gene segment and a J gene segment was required. A rearrangement counted as productive if the CDR3 had no stop codons and remained in frame with V and J, and every other rearrangement counted as non-productive. CDR3 was defined by IMGT convention, running from the second conserved V-encoded cysteine to the conserved J-encoded phenylalanine. Sequences without an unambiguous match to a single V gene segment were excluded from the earlier analysis of about 600 of the donors. In an earlier analysis of several hundred of the donors, V segments were called functional above 56.7% productive rearrangements and were called segregating when the between-donor standard deviation exceeded 5%. A statistical classification framework was built to diagnose cytomegalovirus status from the catalog of TCR beta chain sequences. In a later analysis, V and J genes were assigned by comparing TCR nucleotide sequences against IMGT/GENE-DB human TR gene sequences. Using the TCRdist pipeline, a later analysis assigned CDR3 sequences along with most-parsimonious VDJ recombination scenarios. In a later analysis, every TCR beta chain was defined by the combination of its CDR3 amino acid sequence and its V-gene family, and reads without a unique V-gene family were dropped. A later analysis removed 450 to 600 highly shared, low-generation-probability nucleotide sequences to deal with suspected cross-contamination and a sequencing artifact. In a later analysis, a clonal expansion index for each public chain was calculated from normalized within-repertoire ranks of inferred template counts. Generation probabilities in a later analysis came from a VDJ recombination model fitted to out-of-frame rearrangements, and those results were checked against IGoR. In a later analysis, TCR-TCR, TCR-HLA and TCR-CMV co-occurrence was scored with hypergeometric tests, and a repertoire-size bias correction was applied to TCR pairs. In a later analysis, false discovery rates were estimated by permuting HLA or CMV assignments 20 times. In a later analysis, co-occurring TCRs were grouped using DBSCAN, with TCRdist sequence similarity added in when clustering inside HLA-allele-positive subsets. Repertoires with fewer than 30,000 or more than 120,000 public chains were left out of co-occurrence clustering, as were five repertoires with anomalous nucleotide sharing. As stored in TCRdb, this immuneACCESS dataset retains in-frame rearrangements with V and J assigned. A fraction of the clones does not appear; measured against another copy, unresolved V genes explain less than half of the discrepancy, and the remainder lacks a known reason. V and J calls and clone size are given by that table; D and trimming were obtained from the DNA. The sample table holds about 160,000 clones, of which approximately 79% were seen once. About 0.93% of the sample is in the top ten clones.

The sequenced material came from PBMCs. This TCR was recovered from a woman in her 50s in good health and CMV-seropositive. Recombination linked TRBV12-2 to TRBJ2-7; TRBD2, the table's D call, was not compared with the DNA. TRBV12-2 is a pseudogene. The bases are TGTGCAAGTCGCTTACAGACCGGGACTAGCGGGGTAATTCGCTCCTACGAGCAGTACTTC. Protein translation: CASRLQTGTSGVIRSYEQYF.